This T cell receptor (beta chain) was documented in a study of cytomegalovirus exposure and HLA in healthy donors. Points from the study as a whole: Cytomegalovirus association was assigned to approximately 160 TCR beta chains. As a later analysis revealed, the rate of TCR association differed by HLA locus, with DRB1 most and HLA-C fewest.

The V and J ends lost 5 bases and 7 bases, in that order; junction bases with no gene match: 9. This CDR3 is 16 amino acids long. CDR1 is SGHRS and CDR2 is YFSETQ in the germline V gene. A remark on this clone: Its antigen is still unknown.

A multiplex PCR was run with 60 Vbeta primers and 13 Jbeta primers. TCRdb's table, derived via immunoSEQ multiplex PCR, lists solely in-frame clones and lacks some. Altogether about 130,000 clones are present, about 81% being singletons, with the ten largest covering roughly 1.1%. The rearrangement links TRBV5-1 to TRBJ2-2; 12 bases line up with TRBD1. Sequenced sample: PBMCs. This TCR came from a woman aged 30 to 39 in good health and CMV-seronegative. CDR3 DNA: TGCGCCAGCAGGTCACCGGGACAGGGGGCGATCGGGGAGCTGTTTTTT. This encodes CASRSPGQGAIGELFF.